This record looks at one TCR beta chain sequence and its context. Germline V gene lookup returns CDR1 SQVTM and CDR2 ANQGSEA. This CDR3 is built from 14 residues. V lost 4 bases, J lost 1 base, and 6 bases stayed unmatched. The sample comes from a study of blood T cell repertoires in COVID-19. Authors' analysis steps: For nucleated cells, counts were estimated from reference gene primer amplification. Data came from immunoSEQ multiplex PCR; TCRdb stores just in-frame clones and leaves some out. V and J calls and clone size are copied from that table; D and trimming were computed from the DNA. The table includes a few hundred thousand clones, more than 85% detected once.

This chain joins TRBV29-1 and TRBJ2-7; the match to TRBD1 covers 8 bases. What was sequenced was peripheral blood. The sequence derives from a man between 18 and 29 years old with active or convalescent COVID-19. As DNA, the CDR3 is TGCAGCGTTGTAGACAGGGGTTCATCCTACGAGCAGTACTTC. It is translated as CSVVDRGSSYEQYF.